These 26 T cell receptor beta chains originate from one sample sequenced in a study of T cells in localized non-small cell lung cancer. Generated by immunoSEQ multiplex PCR, the TCRdb table keeps only in-frame clones and is missing some. The table shows 5,000 to 8,000 clones, with over 80% occurring only once. Sequenced here: peripheral blood, sampled before any cancer treatment. The receptors stem from a male donor aged 60 or over with stage I lung adenocarcinoma.

The V and J genes are TRBV4-1 and TRBJ2-3, with a weak D call TRBD2 (5 bases). The V and J ends lost 1 base and 2 bases respectively, with 10 bases between them. The CDR3 is 15 residues long. Germline V gene lookup returns CDR1 MGHRA and CDR2 YSYEKL. CDR3 sequence: CASSQGHGVTDTQYF. The DNA for the CDR3 is TGCGCCAGCAGCCAAGGTCACGGGGTCACAGATACGCAGTATTTT.

This chain links TRBV10-3 with TRBJ2-5, with 8 bases aligning to TRBD1. The V gene's germline CDR1 is ENHRY and CDR2 SYGVKD. The length of the CDR3 is 15 residues. V shed 2 bases, J shed 5 bases, and the junction held 7 bases outside the gene matches. CDR3 sequence reads: CAISERGTGSETQYF. The CDR3 nucleotides are TGTGCCATCAGTGAGAGAGGGACAGGATCCGAGACCCAGTACTTC.

The CDR3 protein is CASSLITGRTTDTQYF. For the CDR3, the DNA is TGTGCCAGCAGCTTGATAACGGGACGGACCACAGATACGCAGTATTTT. The V gene is TRBV5-8, the J gene TRBJ2-3; either TRBD1 or TRBD2 may fit D (5 bases each). Germline V gene sequence: CDR1 SGHTS, CDR2 YDEGEE. The CDR3 runs to 16 residues. V was trimmed by 1 base and J by 2 bases, leaving 14 bases between them. Full variable domain (missing parts from reference TRBV5-8 and TRBJ2-3): EAGVTQSPTHLIKTRGQQATLRCSPISGHTSVYWYQQALGLGLQFLLWYDEGEERNRGNFPPRFSGRQFPNYSSELNVNALELEDSALYLCASSLITGRTTDTQYFGPGTRLTVL.

The chain joins TRBV6-1 to TRBJ1-2; D gene unclear. Per germline, CDR1 MNHNS and CDR2 SASEGT. This CDR3 spans 15 amino acids. Deletions cut 5 bases from V and 6 bases from J, with 19 bases between. The CDR3 sequence is CASSPRKQELHGYTF. The CDR3 DNA is TGTGCCAGCAGTCCCCGGAAGCAGGAGCTCCATGGCTACACCTTC.

The CDR3 reads CASSLVGLGGTILNEQFF. CDR3 sequence (DNA): TGTGCCAGCAGCTTAGTGGGGTTAGGGGGGACCATTCTCAATGAGCAGTTCTTC. The rearrangement links TRBV13 to TRBJ2-1; D is possibly TRBD1 or TRBD2 (6 bases each). The germline V gene encodes CDR1 PRHDT and CDR2 FYEKMQ (reference sequence). This CDR3 has 18 amino acids. V was shortened by 1 base and J by 6 bases, with 22 bases between the two germline ends.

Here the CDR3 DNA reads TGTGCCAGCAGCGTAGGGAACAGCCCCACCTATAATTCACCCCTCCACTTT. It codes for CASSVGNSPTYNSPLHF. V usage is TRBV9 and J usage is TRBJ1-6; D is undetermined. Between the trimmed V and J ends, which lost 0 bases and 2 bases, there was a span of 12 bases. From germline, CDR1 is SGDLS and CDR2 YYNGEE. The CDR3 is 17 amino acids.

This chain joins TRBV10-1 and TRBJ2-3, with 9 bases identical to TRBD1. The germline V gene encodes CDR1 WNHNN and CDR2 SYGVQD (reference sequence). The ends lost 0 bases at V and 4 bases at J; junction bases unmatched: 5. This CDR3 has 16 amino acids. The DNA for the CDR3 is TGCGCCAGCAGTGAGTCAGGGACAGGGAACCCAGATACGCAGTATTTT. The encoded protein is CASSESGTGNPDTQYF.

The gene calls are TRBV7-2 and TRBJ1-2; TRBD1 matches 8 bases. Germline values: CDR1 SGHTA, CDR2 FQGNSA. After removal of 0 bases from V and 4 bases from J, the junction contained 7 bases not matched to a gene. CDR3 size: 16 residues. In DNA form, the CDR3 reads TGTGCCAGCAGCTTAGCTGGACAGGGATTGAGCTATGGCTACACCTTC. This gives the protein CASSLAGQGLSYGYTF.

The chain employs TRBV5-1 and TRBJ2-4; TRBD2 matches at 8 bases. V trimming: 2 bases; J trimming: 4 bases; junction bases outside the gene matches: 2. The CDR3 runs 14 residues. Germline loops: CDR1 SGHRS, CDR2 YFSETQ. The CDR3 DNA is TGCGCCAGCAGCTTAGGCGGGAGGAAAAACATTCAGTACTTC. Translated, it gives CASSLGGRKNIQYF.

The chain combines TRBV5-1 with TRBJ1-2; 9 bases map to TRBD1. V lost 4 bases, J lost 4 bases, and 8 bases stayed unmatched. This CDR3 contains 15 residues. Germline loops: CDR1 SGHRS, CDR2 YFSETQ. CDR3 region: CASSIQGTGSYGYTF. In DNA, the CDR3 is TGCGCCAGCAGCATCCAAGGGACAGGGAGCTATGGCTACACCTTC.

The chain links TRBV5-1 to TRBJ1-2; no reliable D call. V lost 0 bases, J lost 2 bases, and 17 bases lay in between. This CDR3 contains 17 residues. Germline V CDR1 and CDR2: SGHRS, YFSETQ. The CDR3 spells CASSLEPGGGSNYGYTF. In DNA form, the CDR3 reads TGCGCCAGCAGCTTGGAACCCGGCGGCGGTTCGAACTATGGCTACACCTTC.

The chain is built from TRBV7-9 and TRBJ1-1; D is possibly TRBD1 (5 bases). The CDR3 has 16 residues. Germline V CDR1 and CDR2: SEHNR, FQNEAQ (reference sequence). Between the trimmed V and J ends, which lost 1 base and 1 base, there was a span of 13 bases. In DNA form, the CDR3 reads TGTGCCAGCAGCTTAGGTGCAGGGATGGAGAACACTGAAGCTTTCTTT. It specifies CASSLGAGMENTEAFF.

The sample holds one count of this clone. This chain uses TRBV7-9 with TRBJ2-5; 9 nucleotides line up with TRBD1. Germline V gene lookup returns CDR1 SEHNR and CDR2 FQNEAQ (reference sequence). This CDR3 comprises 14 residues. Trimming took 5 bases from V and 5 from J; bases not matched to a gene: 6. The CDR3 nucleotides are TGTGCCAGCAGCGATGGACAGGGGTGGGAGACCCAGTACTTC. It is translated as CASSDGQGWETQYF.

The gene calls are TRBV6-6 and TRBJ2-7; D may be TRBD1 (6 bases). This CDR3 is built from 16 residues. Germline V gene data show CDR1 as MNHNY and CDR2 as SVGAGI (reference sequence). V gave up 6 bases and J gave up 0 bases, with 18 bases separating them. The DNA for the CDR3 is TGTGCCAGCAGCGGTAAGGACAGCACTTACTCCTACGAGCAGTACGTC. Its protein product is CASSGKDSTYSYEQYV.

The J gene is TRBJ2-7, the V gene TRBV5-6, with D hard to call. Germline V gene sequence: CDR1 SGHDT, CDR2 YYEEEE. CDR3 length equals 14 residues. With 1 base removed from V and 1 base from J, the gap between germline ends came to 9 bases. CDR3 region: CASSLIQVSYEQYV. The DNA for the CDR3 is TGTGCCAGCAGCTTGATCCAGGTGTCCTACGAGCAGTACGTC.

This chain connects TRBV9 to TRBJ2-1; possibly TRBD1 for D (5 bases). CDR1 and CDR2 from the germline V gene are SGDLS and YYNGEE. This CDR3 region has 15 residues. Trimming left V 4 bases short and J 4 bases short, with 15 bases between. The CDR3 DNA follows: TGTGCCAGCAGCCCCGACGTCAGGGCTTACAATGAGCAGTTCTTC. Protein sequence: CASSPDVRAYNEQFF.

The V gene is TRBV9, the J gene TRBJ1-5; 9 bases line up with TRBD1. The CDR3 loop spans 14 amino acids. V lost 3 bases and J lost 7; bases outside the gene matches: 5. CDR1 SGDLS and CDR2 YYNGEE come from the germline V gene. The CDR3 loop is CASSDRDRDQPQHF. The CDR3, as DNA: TGTGCCAGCAGCGACCGGGACAGGGACCAGCCCCAGCATTTT.

The chain has TRBV5-1 and TRBJ1-2; 10 positions agree with TRBD1. CDR1 is SGHRS, CDR2 YFSETQ, per germline. V gave up 0 bases and J gave up 6 bases; unmatched junction bases: 5. The CDR3 is 15 amino acids. CDR3 in DNA: TGCGCCAGCAGCTTGGTTGAGACAGGGGGCAATGGCTACACCTTC. It encodes CASSLVETGGNGYTF.

This clone was found once. This sequence joins TRBV30 and TRBJ2-1; 12 bases are a match to TRBD2. CDR3 length: 17 amino acids. V lost 7 bases and J lost 6; bases outside the gene matches: 16. The germline CDR1 and CDR2 sequences are GTSNPN and SVGIG (reference sequence). This chain's CDR3 is CASAGASGRGYSNEQFF. CDR3 nucleotides: TGTGCCTCAGCGGGGGCTAGCGGGAGGGGGTATAGCAATGAGCAGTTCTTC.

This clone has only one observation. This chain links TRBV27 with TRBJ1-1; 7 bases are shared with TRBD1. The junction had 2 bases not matched to a gene; V was cut back by 3 bases and J by 1 base. This CDR3 spans 14 amino acids. CDR1 and CDR2 from the germline V gene are MNHEY and SMNVEV (reference sequence). CDR3 DNA: TGTGCCAGCAGTTTCCGACAGGGGAACACTGAAGCTTTCTTT. Translation: CASSFRQGNTEAFF.

This clone has just a few counts. The rearrangement links TRBV19 to TRBJ1-3; tentative D call: TRBD1 (6 bases). The V end was cut by 4 bases, the J end by 0 bases, with 13 bases between. Germline assignment: CDR1 LNHDA and CDR2 SQIVND (reference sequence). The CDR3 spans 16 residues. The CDR3 DNA reads as TGTGCCAGTAGTAAACAGGGAACTCTCTCTGGAAACACCATATATTTT. Its translation: CASSKQGTLSGNTIYF.

This clone has a single count. The chain has TRBV7-9 and TRBJ1-1; possible D gene TRBD1, 5 bases. Trimming pared 5 bases from V and 8 bases from J, leaving 18 bases between. Germline V lookup: CDR1 SEHNR, CDR2 FQNEAQ (reference sequence). This CDR3 is 14 amino acids long. The CDR3 here is CASSAPGGRAEAFF. The CDR3 nucleotides read TGTGCCAGCAGCGCACCCGGGGGGAGGGCAGAAGCTTTCTTT.

This chain connects TRBV9 to TRBJ2-1, with D perhaps TRBD1 or TRBD2 (5 bases each). CDR1 and CDR2 from the germline V gene are SGDLS and YYNGEE. This CDR3 has 16 amino acids. The germline V and J ends were trimmed by 4 bases and 7 bases, with 21 bases remaining between them. The CDR3 reads CASSLYRGSQGNEQFF. CDR3 nucleotides: TGTGCCAGCAGCCTATACCGGGGCAGTCAAGGTAATGAGCAGTTCTTC.

The V call is TRBV7-3, the J call TRBJ1-2; possibly TRBD1 for D (6 bases). CDR1 and CDR2 (germline): SGHTA, FQGTGA. Trimming pared 2 bases from V and 7 bases from J, leaving 17 bases between. The CDR3 spans 15 residues. CDR3 loop: CASSLAGGQAAGYTF. The CDR3, as DNA: TGTGCCAGCAGCTTAGCCGGGGGCCAGGCCGCTGGCTACACCTTC.

The DNA of the CDR3 is TGTGCCAGCAGCTTAGATACAGTTGAAGCTTTCTTT. Its protein is CASSLDTVEAFF. The chain employs TRBV7-8 and TRBJ1-1, with unresolved D. In germline, CDR1 is SGHVS, CDR2 FQNEAQ. The germline V and J ends were trimmed by 1 base and 7 bases, with 7 bases remaining between them. The CDR3 has 12 amino acids.

The chain couples TRBV5-1 to TRBJ2-7, with 14 positions matching TRBD2. J was trimmed by 5 bases and V by 7 bases; bases with no gene match: 8. Per germline, CDR1 SGHRS and CDR2 YFSETQ. CDR3 length: 15 amino acids. The CDR3 loop is CASAAGTSGGDEQYV. The DNA for the CDR3 is TGCGCCAGCGCTGCCGGGACTAGCGGGGGTGACGAGCAGTACGTC.